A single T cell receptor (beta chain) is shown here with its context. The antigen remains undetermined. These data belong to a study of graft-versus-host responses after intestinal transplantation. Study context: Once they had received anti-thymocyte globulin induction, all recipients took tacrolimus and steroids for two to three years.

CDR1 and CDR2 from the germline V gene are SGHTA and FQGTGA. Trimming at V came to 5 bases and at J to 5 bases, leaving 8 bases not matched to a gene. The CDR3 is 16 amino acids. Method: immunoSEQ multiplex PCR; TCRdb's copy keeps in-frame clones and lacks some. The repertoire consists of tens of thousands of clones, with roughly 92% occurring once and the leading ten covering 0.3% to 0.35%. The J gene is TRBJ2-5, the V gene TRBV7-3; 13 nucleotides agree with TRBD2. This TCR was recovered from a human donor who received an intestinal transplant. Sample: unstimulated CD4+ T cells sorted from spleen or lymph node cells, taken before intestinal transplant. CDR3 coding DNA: TGTGCCAGCAGCCCAAGACTAGCGGGAGGCCTGGAGACCCAGTACTTC. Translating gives CASSPRLAGGLETQYF.